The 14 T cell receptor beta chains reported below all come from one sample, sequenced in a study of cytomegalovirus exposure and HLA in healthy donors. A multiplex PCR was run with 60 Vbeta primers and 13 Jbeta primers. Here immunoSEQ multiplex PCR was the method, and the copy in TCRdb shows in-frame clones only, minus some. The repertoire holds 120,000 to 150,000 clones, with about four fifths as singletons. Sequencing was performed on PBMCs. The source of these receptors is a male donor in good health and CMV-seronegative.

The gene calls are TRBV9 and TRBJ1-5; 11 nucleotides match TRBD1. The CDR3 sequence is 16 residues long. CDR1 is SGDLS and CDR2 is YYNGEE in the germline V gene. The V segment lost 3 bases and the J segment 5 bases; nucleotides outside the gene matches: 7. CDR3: CASSGGTGGDHQPQHF. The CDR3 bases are TGTGCCAGCAGCGGAGGGACAGGGGGGGATCATCAGCCCCAGCATTTT.

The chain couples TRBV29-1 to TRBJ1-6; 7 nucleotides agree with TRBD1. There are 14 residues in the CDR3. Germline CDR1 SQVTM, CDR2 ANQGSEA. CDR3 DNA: TGCAGTGTCCTTACAGGGGCCTATAATTCACCCCTCCACTTT. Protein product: CSVLTGAYNSPLHF.

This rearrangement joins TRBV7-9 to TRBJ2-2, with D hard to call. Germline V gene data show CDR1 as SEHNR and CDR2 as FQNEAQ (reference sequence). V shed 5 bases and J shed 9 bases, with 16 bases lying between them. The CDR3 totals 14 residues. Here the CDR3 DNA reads TGTGCCAGCAGCACCCGCGCTAAATCCCGGGAGCTGTTTTTT. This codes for CASSTRAKSRELFF.

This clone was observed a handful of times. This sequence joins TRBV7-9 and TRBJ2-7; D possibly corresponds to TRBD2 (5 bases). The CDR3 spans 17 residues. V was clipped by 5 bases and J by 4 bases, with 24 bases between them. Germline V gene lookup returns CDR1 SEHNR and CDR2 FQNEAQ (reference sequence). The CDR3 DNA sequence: TGTGCCAGCAGCCTACCAACGGGCGGAATGGAGGCGTACGAGCAGTACTTC. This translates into CASSLPTGGMEAYEQYF. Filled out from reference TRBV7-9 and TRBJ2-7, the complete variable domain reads DTGVSQNPRHKITKRGQNVTFRCDPISEHNRLYWYRQTLGQGPEFLTYFQNEAQLEKSRLLSDRFSAERPKGSFSTLEIQRTEQGDSAMYLCASSLPTGGMEAYEQYFGPGTRLTVT.

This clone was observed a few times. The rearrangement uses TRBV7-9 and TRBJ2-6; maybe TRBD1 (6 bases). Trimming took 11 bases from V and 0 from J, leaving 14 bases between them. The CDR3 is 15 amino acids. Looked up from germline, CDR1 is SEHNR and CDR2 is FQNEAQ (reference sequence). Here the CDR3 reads CAGRDKSSGANVLTF. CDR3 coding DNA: TGTGCCGGACGGGACAAGAGCTCTGGGGCCAACGTCCTGACTTTC.

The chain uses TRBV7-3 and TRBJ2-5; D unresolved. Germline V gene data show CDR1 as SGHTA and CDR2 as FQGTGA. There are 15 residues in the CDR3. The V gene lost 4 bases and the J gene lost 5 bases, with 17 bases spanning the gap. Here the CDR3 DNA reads TGTGCCAGCAGCTCCTGGGCGATGGCTGGGGAGACCCAGTACTTC. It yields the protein CASSSWAMAGETQYF.

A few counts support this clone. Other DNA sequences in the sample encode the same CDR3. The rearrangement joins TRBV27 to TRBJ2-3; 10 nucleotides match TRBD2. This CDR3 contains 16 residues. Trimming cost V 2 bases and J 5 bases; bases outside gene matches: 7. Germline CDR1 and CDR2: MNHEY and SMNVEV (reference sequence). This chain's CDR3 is CASSLVASGSGDTQYF. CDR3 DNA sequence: TGTGCCAGCAGTTTAGTGGCTAGCGGGAGTGGAGATACGCAGTATTTT.

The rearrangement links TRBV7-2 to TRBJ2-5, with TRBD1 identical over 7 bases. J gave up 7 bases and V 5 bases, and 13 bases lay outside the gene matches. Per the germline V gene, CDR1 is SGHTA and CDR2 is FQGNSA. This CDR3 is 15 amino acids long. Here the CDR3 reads CASSALTGMARTQYF. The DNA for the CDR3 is TGTGCCAGCAGCGCGTTGACAGGGATGGCGAGGACCCAGTACTTC.

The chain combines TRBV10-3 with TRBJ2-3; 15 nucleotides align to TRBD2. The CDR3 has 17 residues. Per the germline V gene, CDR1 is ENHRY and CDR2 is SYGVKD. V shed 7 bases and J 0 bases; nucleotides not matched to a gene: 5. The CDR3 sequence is CAIKAGTSGGSTDTQYF. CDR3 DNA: TGTGCCATCAAGGCCGGGACTAGCGGGGGGAGCACAGATACGCAGTATTTT.

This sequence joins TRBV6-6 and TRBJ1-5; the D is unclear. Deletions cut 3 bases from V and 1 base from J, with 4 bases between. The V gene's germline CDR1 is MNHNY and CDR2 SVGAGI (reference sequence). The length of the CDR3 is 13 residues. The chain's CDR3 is CASSYPSNQPQHF. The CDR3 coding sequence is TGTGCCAGCAGTTATCCGAGCAATCAGCCCCAGCATTTT.

CDR3 loop: CAWRFQGAVTYEQYF. CDR3 in DNA: TGTGCCTGGAGATTTCAGGGGGCAGTGACCTACGAGCAGTACTTC. V and J are TRBV30 and TRBJ2-7, with 8 positions matching TRBD1. CDR3 length: 15 residues. With V trimmed by 3 bases and J by 2 bases, 9 bases remained unmatched. Germline assignment: CDR1 GTSNPN and CDR2 SVGIG (reference sequence).

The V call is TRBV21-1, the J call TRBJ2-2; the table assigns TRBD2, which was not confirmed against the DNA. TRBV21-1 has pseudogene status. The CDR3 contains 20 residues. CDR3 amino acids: CASSKPGTSGGARDTGELFF. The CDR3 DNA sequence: TGTGCCAGCAGCAAACCAGGGACTAGCGGGGGGGCCCGGGACACCGGGGAGCTGTTTTTT.

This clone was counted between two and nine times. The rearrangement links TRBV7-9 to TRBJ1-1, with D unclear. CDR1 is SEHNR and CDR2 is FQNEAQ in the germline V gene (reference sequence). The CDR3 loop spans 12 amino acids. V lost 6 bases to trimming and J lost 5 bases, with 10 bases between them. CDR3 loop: CASRIGGTEAFF. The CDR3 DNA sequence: TGTGCCAGCAGAATCGGAGGTACTGAAGCTTTCTTT.

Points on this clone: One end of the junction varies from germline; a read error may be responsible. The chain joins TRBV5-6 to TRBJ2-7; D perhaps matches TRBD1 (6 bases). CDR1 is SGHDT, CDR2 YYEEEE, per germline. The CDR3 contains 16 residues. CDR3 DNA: TGTGCCAGCACCTTGGGACGTCAACAGGGTGGGTACGAGCAGTACTTC. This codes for CASTLGRQQGGYEQYF.